The T cell receptor (beta chain) described here comes from a study of shared clonotypes between healthy human individuals. Sequenced by immunoSEQ multiplex PCR; TCRdb stores in-frame clones only, minus some. This sample has more than 2 million clones, with 95% found just once. The sequence was obtained from a man younger than 35 in good health. Sequencing used naive CD4+ T cells sorted from blood. Subset in this sample: CD45RA+ positively selected.

The CDR3 protein is CASSPSRGPTTNEKLFF. The CDR3 region has the DNA TGTGCCAGCTCACCGTCGAGGGGACCTACAACTAATGAAAAACTGTTTTTT. The chain combines TRBV18 with TRBJ1-4, with D perhaps matching TRBD1 (5 bases). This CDR3 is 17 amino acids long. V was pared by 3 bases and J by 0 bases, with 14 bases between. Per germline, CDR1 KGHSH and CDR2 LQKENI.